This T cell receptor beta chain comes out of a study of response to subunit inactivated influenza vaccine (dated by TCRdb to the late 2010s). With regard to the full study: Deep quantitative profiling of the T cell receptor repertoire was used in the study to follow responses to a trivalent subunit inactivated influenza vaccine.

What the work shows at the level of the full study, not this receptor alone: According to the authors, only a limited number of new T cells may be recruited by each seasonal influenza vaccination.

This clonotype was recorded many times. Its antigen is unknown. No quality values exist for individual bases; no much larger clone is one base distant. Library prep was done by RT-PCR. Instrument used: Illumina HiSeq 2500. The raw public data were reprocessed by TCRdb itself: fastp quality trimming at Q25, MiXCR clonotype calling, in-frame beta chains only. Identical CDR3 protein sequences are pooled into one entry, listed with their most common genes and DNA. The sample profile shows hundreds of thousands of distinct CDR3 sequences; 7.6% of them were found once. The ten largest make up about an eighth of the sample. The material sequenced was PBMCs from blood, taken around 25 months after vaccination. This receptor was taken from a man aged 45-69 years who received an inactivated influenza vaccine. Donor details come from another sample of the same person, matched by shared clones.

This receptor carries the CDR3 CASSLGVGGYEQYF. DNA sequence: TGTGCCAGCAGCTTGGGAGTCGGTGGTTACGAGCAGTACTTC. Recombination joined TRBV5-6 with TRBJ2-7, with the D gene not confidently named. Its CDR3 holds 14 amino acids, cysteine through phenylalanine. Only the CDR3 portion is preserved as DNA: 42 bases, with reading frame beginning at the first base. V loses 0 bases, J loses 4 bases, and the germline ends lie 11 bases apart. CDR1 and CDR2 (SGHDT, YYEEEE) derive from the germline V gene.